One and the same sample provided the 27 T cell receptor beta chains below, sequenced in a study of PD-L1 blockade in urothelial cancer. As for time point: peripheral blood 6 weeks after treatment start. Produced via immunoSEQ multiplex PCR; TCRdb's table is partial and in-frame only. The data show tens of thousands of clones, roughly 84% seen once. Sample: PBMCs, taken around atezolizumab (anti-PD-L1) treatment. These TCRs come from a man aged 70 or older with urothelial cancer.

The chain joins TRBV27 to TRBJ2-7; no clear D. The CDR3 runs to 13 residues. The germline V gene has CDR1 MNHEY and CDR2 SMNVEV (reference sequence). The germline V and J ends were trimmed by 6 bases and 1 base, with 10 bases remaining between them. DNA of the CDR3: TGTGCCAGCAGCTACAGCCTTTCCTACGAGCAGTACTTC. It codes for CASSYSLSYEQYF.

This chain's CDR3 is CATSKNRGLNYGYTF. CDR3 in DNA: TGTGCCACCAGCAAAAACAGGGGCCTTAACTATGGCTACACCTTC. The rearrangement uses TRBV15 and TRBJ1-2; 7 bases align to TRBD1. Germline values: CDR1 LNHNV, CDR2 YYDKDF (reference sequence). This CDR3 contains 15 residues. V shed 4 bases, J shed 1 base, and the junction held 6 bases outside the gene matches.

The DNA of the CDR3 is TGTGCCTGGGGGTCCGGGACAGGGGGATACACCGGGGAGCTGTTTTTT. Encoded protein: CAWGSGTGGYTGELFF. J is TRBJ2-2 and V is TRBV30; 11 nucleotides line up with TRBD1. V trimming: 5 bases; J trimming: 3 bases; junction bases outside the gene matches: 8. The CDR3 length is 16 residues. Per the germline V gene, CDR1 is GTSNPN and CDR2 is SVGIG (reference sequence).

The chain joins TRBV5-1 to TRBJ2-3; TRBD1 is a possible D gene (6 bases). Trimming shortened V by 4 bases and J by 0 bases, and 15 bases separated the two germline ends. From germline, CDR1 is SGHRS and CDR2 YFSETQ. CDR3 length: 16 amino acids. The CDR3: CASSRIQGPSTDTQYF. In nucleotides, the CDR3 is TGCGCCAGCAGCCGGATACAGGGCCCGAGCACAGATACGCAGTATTTT.

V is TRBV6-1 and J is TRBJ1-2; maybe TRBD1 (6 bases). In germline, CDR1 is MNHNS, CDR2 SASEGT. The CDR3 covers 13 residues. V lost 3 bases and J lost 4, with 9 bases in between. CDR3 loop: CASSDRGGYGYTF. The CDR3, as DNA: TGTGCCAGCAGTGACAGGGGTGGCTATGGCTACACCTTC.

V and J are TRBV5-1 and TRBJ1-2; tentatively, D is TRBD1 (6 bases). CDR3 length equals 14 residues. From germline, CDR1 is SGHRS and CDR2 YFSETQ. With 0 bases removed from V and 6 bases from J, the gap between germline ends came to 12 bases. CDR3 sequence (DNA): TGCGCCAGCAGCTTGGCCGGGGGGCTGAATGGCTACACCTTC. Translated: CASSLAGGLNGYTF.

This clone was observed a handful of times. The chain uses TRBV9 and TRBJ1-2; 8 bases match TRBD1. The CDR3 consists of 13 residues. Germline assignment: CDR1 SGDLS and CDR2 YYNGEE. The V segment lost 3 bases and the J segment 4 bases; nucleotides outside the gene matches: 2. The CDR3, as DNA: TGTGCCAGCAGCGCGACAGGGGTCTATGGCTACACCTTC. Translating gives CASSATGVYGYTF.

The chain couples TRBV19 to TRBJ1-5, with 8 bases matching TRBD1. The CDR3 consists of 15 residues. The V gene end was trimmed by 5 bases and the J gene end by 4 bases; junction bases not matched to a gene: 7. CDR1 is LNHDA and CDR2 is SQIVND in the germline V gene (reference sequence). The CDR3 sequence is CASSGQGRGNQPQHF. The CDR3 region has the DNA TGTGCCAGTAGTGGACAGGGACGGGGGAATCAGCCCCAGCATTTT.

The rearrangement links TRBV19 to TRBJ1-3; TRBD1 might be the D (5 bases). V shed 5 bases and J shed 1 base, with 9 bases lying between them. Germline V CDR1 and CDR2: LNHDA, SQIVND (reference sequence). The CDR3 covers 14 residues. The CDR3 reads CASSQGSSGNTIYF. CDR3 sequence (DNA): TGTGCCAGTAGTCAGGGTTCTTCTGGAAACACCATATATTTT.

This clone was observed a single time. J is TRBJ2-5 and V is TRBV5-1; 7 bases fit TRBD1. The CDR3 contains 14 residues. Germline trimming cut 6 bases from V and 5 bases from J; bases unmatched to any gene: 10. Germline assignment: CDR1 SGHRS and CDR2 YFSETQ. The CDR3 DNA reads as TGCGCCAGCACCGGACAGGTTACGGGTGAGACCCAGTACTTC. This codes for CASTGQVTGETQYF.

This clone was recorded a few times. This CDR3 is CAISEGTSGTGELFF. The DNA for the CDR3 is TGTGCCATCAGTGAGGGGACTAGCGGCACCGGGGAGCTGTTTTTT. The V call is TRBV10-3, the J call TRBJ2-2, with TRBD2 matching 11 bases. Trimming cost V 2 bases and J 4 bases; bases outside gene matches: 0. The CDR3 totals 15 residues. The V gene's germline CDR1 is ENHRY and CDR2 SYGVKD.

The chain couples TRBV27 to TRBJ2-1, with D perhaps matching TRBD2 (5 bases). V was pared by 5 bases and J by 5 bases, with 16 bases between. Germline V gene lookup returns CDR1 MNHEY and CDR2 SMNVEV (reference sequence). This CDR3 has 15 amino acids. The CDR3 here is CASSPREKEDNEQFF. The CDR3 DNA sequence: TGTGCCAGCAGTCCCCGGGAAAAGGAGGACAATGAGCAGTTCTTC.

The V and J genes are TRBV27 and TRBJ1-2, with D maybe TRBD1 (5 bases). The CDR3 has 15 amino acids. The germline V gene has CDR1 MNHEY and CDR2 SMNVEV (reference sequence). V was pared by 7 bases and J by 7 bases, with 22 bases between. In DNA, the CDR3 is TGTGCCAGCATGCTTTCGGGGGGAGGCTCTCGTGGCTACACCTTC. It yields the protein CASMLSGGGSRGYTF.

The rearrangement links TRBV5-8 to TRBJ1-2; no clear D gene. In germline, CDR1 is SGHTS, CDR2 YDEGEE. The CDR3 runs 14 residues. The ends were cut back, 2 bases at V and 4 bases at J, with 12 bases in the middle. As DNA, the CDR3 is TGTGCCAGCAGCTTTGACAATTCCCGCTATGGCTACACCTTC. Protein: CASSFDNSRYGYTF.

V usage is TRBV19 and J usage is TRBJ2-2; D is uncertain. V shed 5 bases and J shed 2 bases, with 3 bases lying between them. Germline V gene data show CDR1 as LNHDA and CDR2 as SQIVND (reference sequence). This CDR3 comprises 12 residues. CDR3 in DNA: TGTGCCAGTAGTTCAAACACCGGGGAGCTGTTTTTT. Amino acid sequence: CASSSNTGELFF.

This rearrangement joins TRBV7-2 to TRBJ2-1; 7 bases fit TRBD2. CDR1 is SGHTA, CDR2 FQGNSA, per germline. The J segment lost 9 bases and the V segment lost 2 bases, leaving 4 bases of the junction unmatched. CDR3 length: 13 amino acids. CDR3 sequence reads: CASSLRLAGEQFF. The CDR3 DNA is TGTGCCAGCAGCTTACGACTAGCCGGTGAGCAGTTCTTC.

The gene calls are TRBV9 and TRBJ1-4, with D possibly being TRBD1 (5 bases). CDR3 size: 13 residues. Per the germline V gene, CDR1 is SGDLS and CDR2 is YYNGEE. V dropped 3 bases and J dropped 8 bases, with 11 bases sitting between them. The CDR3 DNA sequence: TGTGCCAGCAGCGGGACACCCTCAGAAAAACTGTTTTTT. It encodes CASSGTPSEKLFF. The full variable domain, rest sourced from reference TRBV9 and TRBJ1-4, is DSGVTQTPKHLITATGQRVTLRCSPRSGDLSVYWYQQSLDQGLQFLIQYYNGEERAKGNILERFSAQQFPDLHSELNLSSLELGDSALYFCASSGTPSEKLFFGSGTQLSVL.

The CDR3 DNA reads TGTGCCAGTAGTATTAGTAGCGGGGCTCTCTACGAGCAGTACTTC. Its protein is CASSISSGALYEQYF. The chain links TRBV19 to TRBJ2-7; 8 nucleotides align to TRBD2. The ends lost 3 bases at V and 3 bases at J; junction bases unmatched: 7. The CDR3 totals 15 residues. CDR1 LNHDA and CDR2 SQIVND come from the germline V gene (reference sequence).

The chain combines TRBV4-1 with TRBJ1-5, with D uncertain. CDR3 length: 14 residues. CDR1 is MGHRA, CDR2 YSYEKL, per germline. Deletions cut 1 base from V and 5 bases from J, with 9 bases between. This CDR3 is CASSQVGGYQPQHF. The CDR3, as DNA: TGCGCCAGCAGCCAAGTTGGCGGTTATCAGCCCCAGCATTTT.

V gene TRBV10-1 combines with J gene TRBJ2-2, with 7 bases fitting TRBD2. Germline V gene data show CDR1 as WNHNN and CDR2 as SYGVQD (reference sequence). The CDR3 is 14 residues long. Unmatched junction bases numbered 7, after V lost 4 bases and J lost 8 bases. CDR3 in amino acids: CASSATSSQGELFF. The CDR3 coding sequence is TGCGCCAGCAGTGCGACTAGCTCGCAAGGGGAGCTGTTTTTT.

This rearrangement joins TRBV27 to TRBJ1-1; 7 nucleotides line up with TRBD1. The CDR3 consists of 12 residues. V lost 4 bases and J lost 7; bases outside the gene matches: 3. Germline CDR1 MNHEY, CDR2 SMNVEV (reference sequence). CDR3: CASSWRTGEAFF. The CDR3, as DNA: TGTGCCAGCAGTTGGCGGACAGGTGAAGCTTTCTTT.

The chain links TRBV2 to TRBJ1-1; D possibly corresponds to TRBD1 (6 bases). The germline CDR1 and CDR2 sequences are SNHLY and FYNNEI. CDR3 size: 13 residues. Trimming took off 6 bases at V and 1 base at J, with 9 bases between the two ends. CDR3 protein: CASREDRNTEAFF. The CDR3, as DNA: TGTGCCAGCAGGGAGGACAGGAACACTGAAGCTTTCTTT.

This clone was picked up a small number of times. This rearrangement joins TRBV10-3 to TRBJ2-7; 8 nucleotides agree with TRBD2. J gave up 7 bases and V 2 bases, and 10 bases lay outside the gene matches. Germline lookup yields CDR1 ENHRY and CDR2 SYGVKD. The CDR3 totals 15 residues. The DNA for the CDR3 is TGTGCCATCAGTGAGCTCGGGGGGGACGTCTTGGAGCAGTACTTC. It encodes CAISELGGDVLEQYF.

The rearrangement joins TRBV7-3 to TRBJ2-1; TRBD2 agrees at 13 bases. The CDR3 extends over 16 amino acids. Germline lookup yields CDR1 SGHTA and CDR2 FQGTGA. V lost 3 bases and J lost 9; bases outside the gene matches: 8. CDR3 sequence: CASSFSGTSGTVEQFF. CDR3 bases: TGTGCCAGCAGCTTTTCCGGGACTAGCGGGACGGTTGAGCAGTTCTTC.

CDR3 nucleotide sequence: TGCGCCAGCAGCCAAGGACAGGGGGCCTTCGGGGAAGCTTTCTTT. Translating gives CASSQGQGAFGEAFF. V gene TRBV5-1 combines with J gene TRBJ1-1; 11 positions match TRBD1. Germline loops: CDR1 SGHRS, CDR2 YFSETQ. The V segment lost 4 bases and the J segment 8 bases; nucleotides outside the gene matches: 10. This CDR3 contains 15 residues. Complete variable domain (other parts from reference TRBV5-1 and TRBJ1-1): KAGVTQTPRYLIKTRGQQVTLSCSPISGHRSVSWYQQTPGQGLQFLFEYFSETQRNKGNFPGRFSGRQFSNSRSEMNVSTLELGDSALYLCASSQGQGAFGEAFFGQGTRLTVV.

CDR3 region: CASSERRQPQHF. Here the CDR3 DNA reads TGTGCCAGCAGTGAAAGGAGGCAGCCCCAGCATTTT. This chain joins TRBV6-1 and TRBJ1-5; D is uncertain. V lost 2 bases, J lost 7 bases, and 6 bases lay in between. The CDR3 is 12 residues long. Germline-derived CDR1 and CDR2 are MNHNS and SASEGT.

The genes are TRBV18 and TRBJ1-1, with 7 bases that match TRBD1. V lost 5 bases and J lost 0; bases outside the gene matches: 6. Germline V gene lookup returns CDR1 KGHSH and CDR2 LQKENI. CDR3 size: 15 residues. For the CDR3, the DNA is TGTGCCAGCTCAGGGGACAGAGTAATGAACACTGAAGCTTTCTTT. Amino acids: CASSGDRVMNTEAFF.